Listed here are 14 T cell receptor beta chains from one sample, sequenced in a study of cytomegalovirus exposure and HLA in healthy donors. The PCR made use of 60 Vbeta and 13 Jbeta primers. Assay used: immunoSEQ multiplex PCR; TCRdb lists only in-frame clones, some missing. This repertoire includes about 72,000 clones. The specimen was PBMCs. These TCRs come from a man over 45 in good health and CMV-seropositive.

The chain carries TRBV21-1 and TRBJ2-1; TRBD2, the table's D call, was not compared with the DNA. TRBV21-1 is a documented pseudogene. The CDR3 sequence is 15 residues long. The CDR3 here is CASSRLARAGDEQFF. CDR3 DNA sequence: TGTGCCAGCAGCAGGCTAGCACGGGCGGGCGATGAGCAGTTCTTC.

About this clone itself: Within the sample, other DNA sequences also encode this same CDR3. V and J are TRBV6-5 and TRBJ1-2, with 8 positions matching TRBD1. This CDR3 comprises 13 residues. Germline-derived CDR1 and CDR2 are MNHEY and SVGAGI. Germline trimming cut 5 bases from V and 8 bases from J; bases unmatched to any gene: 7. The CDR3 nucleotides read TGTGCCAGCAGTCCCGGGACAGGCCGGGGCTACACCTTC. It codes for CASSPGTGRGYTF.

The chain employs TRBV7-2 and TRBJ1-2; 11 bases are shared with TRBD1. With V trimmed by 1 base and J by 8 bases, 6 bases remained unmatched. This CDR3 is 15 amino acids long. Germline V CDR1 and CDR2: SGHTA, FQGNSA. CDR3 in amino acids: CASSLGGQGARGYTF. The CDR3 DNA reads as TGTGCCAGCAGCTTAGGTGGACAGGGGGCGCGGGGCTACACCTTC.

The V gene is TRBV28, the J gene TRBJ1-4, with D unresolved. V lost 3 bases to trimming and J lost 0 bases, with 5 bases between them. The CDR3 has 14 residues. The germline CDR1 and CDR2 sequences are MDHEN and SYDVKM. CDR3 sequence: CASSFGSTNEKLFF. The DNA of the CDR3 is TGTGCCAGCAGTTTCGGGTCAACTAATGAAAAACTGTTTTTT.

Worth noting for this clone: Other nucleotide sequences in the sample specify the same CDR3. The rearrangement uses TRBV30 and TRBJ1-5; 7 positions agree with TRBD1. Germline CDR1 and CDR2: GTSNPN and SVGIG (reference sequence). The V gene end was trimmed by 2 bases and the J gene end by 0 bases; junction bases not matched to a gene: 4. The CDR3 totals 15 residues. CDR3 residues: CAWSSTGTSNQPQHF. CDR3 DNA: TGTGCCTGGAGTTCGACAGGGACTAGCAATCAGCCCCAGCATTTT.

This chain links TRBV27 with TRBJ2-1, with 7 nucleotides matching TRBD1. The ends lost 3 bases at V and 2 bases at J; junction bases unmatched: 4. This CDR3 has 15 amino acids. Germline values: CDR1 MNHEY, CDR2 SMNVEV (reference sequence). The CDR3 reads CASSLRGLPYNEQFF. In nucleotides, the CDR3 is TGTGCCAGCAGTTTGAGGGGGCTCCCCTACAATGAGCAGTTCTTC.

The chain employs TRBV28 and TRBJ2-5, with a possible D match to TRBD1 (6 bases). The CDR3 loop spans 13 amino acids. Germline-derived CDR1 and CDR2 are MDHEN and SYDVKM. V was cut by 5 bases and J by 0 bases, with 7 bases left in between. The CDR3 DNA sequence: TGTGCCAGCAGTCCAGGGGACCAAGAGACCCAGTACTTC. Protein product: CASSPGDQETQYF.

V gene TRBV29-1 combines with J gene TRBJ1-2; 10 nucleotides align to TRBD1. Germline CDR1 and CDR2: SQVTM and ANQGSEA. J lost 6 bases, V lost 6 bases, and 7 bases had no gene match. This CDR3 spans 13 amino acids. For the CDR3, the DNA is TGCAGCGTGGGGGACAGGGGCAAGGATGGCTACACCTTC. This encodes CSVGDRGKDGYTF.

The V call is TRBV19, the J call TRBJ2-1, with 8 bases lining up with TRBD2. The CDR3 is made up of 15 amino acids. Looked up from germline, CDR1 is LNHDA and CDR2 is SQIVND (reference sequence). J lost 0 bases, V lost 3 bases, and 1 base had no gene match. This CDR3 reads CASSMSGGSYNEQFF. CDR3 bases: TGTGCCAGTAGTATGAGCGGGGGCTCCTACAATGAGCAGTTCTTC.

The chain couples TRBV30 to TRBJ1-2, with 7 nucleotides matching TRBD1. The CDR3 is 14 residues long. The trim removed 2 bases at V and 8 bases at J, leaving 11 bases unmatched. Germline loops: CDR1 GTSNPN, CDR2 SVGIG (reference sequence). DNA for the CDR3: TGTGCCTGGAGTAAAGGACAGGTCATAAGGGGCTACACCTTC. Amino acids: CAWSKGQVIRGYTF.

The rearrangement joins TRBV5-1 to TRBJ2-1; weak D call: TRBD2 (7 bases). Trimming stripped 0 bases from V and 10 bases from J, with 17 bases between. Germline V gene sequence: CDR1 SGHRS, CDR2 YFSETQ. There are 15 residues in the CDR3. The CDR3 nucleotides are TGCGCCAGCAGCTTGGATGGGCGGGAGAGGGGGGAGCAGTTCTTC. It translates to CASSLDGRERGEQFF. Full variable domain (remainder filled in from reference TRBV5-1 and TRBJ2-1): KAGVTQTPRYLIKTRGQQVTLSCSPISGHRSVSWYQQTPGQGLQFLFEYFSETQRNKGNFPGRFSGRQFSNSRSEMNVSTLELGDSALYLCASSLDGRERGEQFFGPGTRLTVL.

This chain joins TRBV4-1 and TRBJ1-1, with a tentative D call TRBD1 (6 bases). Germline loops: CDR1 MGHRA, CDR2 YSYEKL. This CDR3 contains 14 residues. The V and J ends lost 1 base and 1 base respectively, with 7 bases between them. CDR3 nucleotide sequence: TGCGCCAGCAGCCAAGTCAGGGGGAACACTGAAGCTTTCTTT. This codes for CASSQVRGNTEAFF.

CDR3 coding DNA: TGTGCCAGCAGTTTCGACTCGGTCGGCTACGAGCAGTACTTC. This gives the protein CASSFDSVGYEQYF. The rearrangement uses TRBV2 and TRBJ2-7; D remains unclear. V shed 5 bases and J shed 3 bases, with 14 bases lying between them. CDR1 SNHLY and CDR2 FYNNEI come from the germline V gene. The CDR3 has 14 amino acids.

The gene calls are TRBV5-1 and TRBJ2-1; tentative D call: TRBD2 (5 bases). The CDR3 has 15 amino acids. Germline V gene data show CDR1 as SGHRS and CDR2 as YFSETQ. V was clipped by 6 bases and J by 6 bases, with 19 bases between them. The CDR3 here is CASNLRAPSGNEQFF. The DNA of the CDR3 is TGCGCCAGCAACCTGAGGGCCCCCTCGGGCAATGAGCAGTTCTTC.